This T cell receptor beta chain derives from a study of blood T cell repertoires in COVID-19. CDR3 length equals 16 residues. Trimming at V came to 4 bases and at J to 7 bases, leaving 10 bases not matched to a gene. The germline CDR1 and CDR2 sequences are KGHDR and SFDVKD. In the original processing: The authors estimated nucleated cell counts from reference gene primer amplification. Here immunoSEQ multiplex PCR was the method, and the copy in TCRdb shows in-frame clones only, minus some. V and J calls and clone size come straight from that table; D and trimming were deduced from the DNA. The table has 45,000 or so clones, 83% seen once.

V usage is TRBV24-1 and J usage is TRBJ1-5; 9 bases line up with TRBD1. The sequence derives from an elderly man in a cohort sampled during active COVID-19. Sequencing was performed on peripheral blood. CDR3 region: CATSESGTGSHQPQHF. The DNA of the CDR3 is TGTGCCACCAGTGAGTCCGGGACAGGGTCCCACCAGCCCCAGCATTTT.